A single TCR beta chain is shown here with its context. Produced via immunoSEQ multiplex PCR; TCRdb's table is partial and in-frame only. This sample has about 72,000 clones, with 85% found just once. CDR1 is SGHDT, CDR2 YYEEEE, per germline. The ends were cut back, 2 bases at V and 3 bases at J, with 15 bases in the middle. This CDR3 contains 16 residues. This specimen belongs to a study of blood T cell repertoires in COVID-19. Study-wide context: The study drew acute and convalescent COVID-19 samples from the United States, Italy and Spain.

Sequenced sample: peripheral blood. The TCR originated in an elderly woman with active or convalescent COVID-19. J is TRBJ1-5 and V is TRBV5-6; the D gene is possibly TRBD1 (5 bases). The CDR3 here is CASSFGGGVNNQPQHF. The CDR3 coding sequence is TGTGCCAGCAGCTTCGGGGGAGGGGTAAACAATCAGCCCCAGCATTTT.